What follows are 25 T cell receptor beta chains derived from one specimen sequenced in a study of PD-1 blockade in classical Hodgkin lymphoma (TCRdb year 2020). The time point label, as the study defines it: cycle 4 day 1 (C4D1), after more than five weeks of nivolumab. All trial patients had relapsed after autologous stem cell transplantation, with cohorts A, B and C differing in prior brentuximab vedotin exposure. A Miltenyi CD4+ T cell isolation kit was used for magnetic negative selection to purify CD4+ T cells from thawed PBMCs. To prepare the library, the immunoSEQ multiplex PCR assay was applied. As stored in TCRdb, this immuneACCESS dataset retains in-frame rearrangements with V and J assigned. A fraction of the clones does not appear; measured against another copy, unresolved V genes explain less than half of the discrepancy, and the remainder lacks a known reason. This sample has some 30,000 clones in its table, and about 88% of those were observed once. The ten largest make up about 0.85% of the sample.

Material: CD4+ T cells from blood, obtained before the fourth cycle of nivolumab. Receptor source: a human donor with classical Hodgkin lymphoma.

The chain combines TRBV12-5 with TRBJ2-5; maybe TRBD1 (5 bases). V shed 6 bases and J shed 5 bases, with 13 bases lying between them. Per germline, CDR1 LGHNT and CDR2 FRNRAP. The CDR3 consists of 13 residues. CDR3 protein: CASGPDSGETQYF. CDR3 coding DNA: TGTGCTAGTGGACCCGACAGTGGGGAGACCCAGTACTTC. Based on the CDR3 plus reference TRBV12-5 and TRBJ2-5, the full variable domain is DARVTQTPRHKVTEMGQEVTMRCQPILGHNTVFWYRQTMMQGLELLAYFRNRAPLDDSGMPKDRFSAEMPDATLATLKIQPSEPRDSAVYFCASGPDSGETQYFGPGTRLLVL.

The sample holds one count of this clone. The chain employs TRBV18 and TRBJ2-5; no clear D gene. This CDR3 comprises 14 residues. Germline-derived CDR1 and CDR2 are KGHSH and LQKENI. V was shortened by 3 bases and J by 5 bases, with 13 bases between the two germline ends. DNA of the CDR3: TGTGCCAGCTCACCCCGAGGAATGGAGGAGACCCAGTACTTC. This codes for CASSPRGMEETQYF.

V and J are TRBV28 and TRBJ1-5, with D hard to call. The germline V gene has CDR1 MDHEN and CDR2 SYDVKM. V lost 5 bases and J lost 1, with 15 bases in between. The CDR3 totals 16 residues. The CDR3 coding sequence is TGTGCCAGCAGTCTGCCCCGTGGGGTGAGCAATCAGCCCCAGCATTTT. This sequence encodes CASSLPRGVSNQPQHF. Looking up the rest from reference TRBV28 and TRBJ1-5 gives the full variable domain: DVKVTQSSRYLVKRTGEKVFLECVQDMDHENMFWYRQDPGLGLRLIYFSYDVKMKEKGDIPEGYSVSREKKERFSLILESASTNQTSMYLCASSLPRGVSNQPQHFGDGTRLSIL.

The chain carries TRBV11-3 and TRBJ1-6; 7 bases are shared with TRBD1. The CDR3 consists of 14 residues. V gave up 3 bases and J gave up 10 bases; unmatched junction bases: 6. CDR1 is SGHNT, CDR2 YENEEA, per germline. CDR3 protein: CASSFGQAGSPLHF. The DNA of the CDR3 is TGTGCCAGCAGCTTCGGACAGGCGGGATCACCCCTCCACTTT.

The chain has TRBV25-1 and TRBJ1-3; D unresolved. Germline CDR1 is MGHDK and CDR2 is SYGVNS. The CDR3 extends over 15 amino acids. V was pared by 6 bases and J by 0 bases, with 12 bases between. In DNA form, the CDR3 reads TGTGCCAGCAGAATTGACATCGACTCTGGAAACACCATATATTTT. Its translation: CASRIDIDSGNTIYF.

This chain joins TRBV29-1 and TRBJ2-7; 7 bases align to TRBD1. Germline CDR1 is SQVTM and CDR2 is ANQGSEA. This CDR3 is 14 amino acids long. The trim removed 5 bases at V and 6 bases at J, leaving 13 bases unmatched. The CDR3, as DNA: TGCAGCGTTAAGAGGCGGACAGGAGACCTCGAGCAGTACTTC. It yields the protein CSVKRRTGDLEQYF.

V gene TRBV27 combines with J gene TRBJ2-7, with 8 bases matching TRBD1. Germline V gene sequence: CDR1 MNHEY, CDR2 SMNVEV (reference sequence). Germline trimming cut 2 bases from V and 13 bases from J; bases unmatched to any gene: 10. The CDR3 runs 13 residues. CDR3 amino acids: CASSLARGQRPYF. The CDR3 DNA reads as TGTGCCAGCAGTTTAGCCAGGGGGCAAAGGCCTTACTTC.

This clone is a singleton in its sample. This rearrangement joins TRBV7-8 to TRBJ1-3; possibly TRBD1 for D (6 bases). Germline-derived CDR1 and CDR2 are SGHVS and FQNEAQ. There are 17 residues in the CDR3. V was shortened by 2 bases and J by 4 bases, with 18 bases between the two germline ends. CDR3 nucleotides: TGTGCCAGCAGCTTATGGGTGGGGGGGCGCTTGGGAAACACCATATATTTT. Its protein product is CASSLWVGGRLGNTIYF. The full variable domain, completed using reference TRBV7-8 and TRBJ1-3, is GAGVSQSPRYKVAKRGQDVALRCDPISGHVSLFWYQQALGQGPEFLTYFQNEAQLDKSGLPSDRFFAERPEGSVSTLKIQRTQQEDSAVYLCASSLWVGGRLGNTIYFGEGSWLTVV.

V gene TRBV6-5 combines with J gene TRBJ2-1; D may be TRBD1 (5 bases). Trimming cost V 2 bases and J 4 bases, with 9 bases left between them. CDR1 is MNHEY, CDR2 SVGAGI, per germline. The CDR3 length is 14 residues. This chain's CDR3 is CASSYRGSYNEQFF. The CDR3 DNA reads as TGTGCCAGCAGTTACAGGGGATCTTACAATGAGCAGTTCTTC.

This sequence joins TRBV7-2 and TRBJ2-7, with D perhaps being TRBD1 or TRBD2 (5 bases each). With 3 bases removed from V and 2 bases from J, the gap between germline ends came to 11 bases. This CDR3 has 14 amino acids. CDR1 is SGHTA and CDR2 is FQGNSA in the germline V gene. The CDR3 protein is CASSFGTETYEQYF. DNA for the CDR3: TGTGCCAGCAGCTTCGGGACGGAAACCTACGAGCAGTACTTC.

The chain combines TRBV13 with TRBJ1-1, with D possibly TRBD1 on 6 matching bases. This CDR3 region has 15 residues. Germline assignment: CDR1 PRHDT and CDR2 FYEKMQ (reference sequence). Trimming stripped 5 bases from V and 0 bases from J, with 13 bases between. In DNA form, the CDR3 reads TGTGCCAGCAGCCCTACCGGGACATTGAACACTGAAGCTTTCTTT. This gives the protein CASSPTGTLNTEAFF.

This chain connects TRBV18 to TRBJ1-2; D might be TRBD1 (5 bases). In germline, CDR1 is KGHSH, CDR2 LQKENI. V lost 2 bases and J 4 bases, leaving 14 bases between the germline ends. The CDR3 is 15 amino acids. The CDR3 DNA sequence: TGTGCCAGCTCACCATCGCAGGGTGAGGCCTATGGCTACACCTTC. Protein sequence: CASSPSQGEAYGYTF.

This chain links TRBV4-1 with TRBJ2-3; tentatively, D is TRBD2 (5 bases). The CDR3 runs to 16 residues. V was clipped by 0 bases and J by 7 bases, with 17 bases between them. Germline CDR1 and CDR2: MGHRA and YSYEKL. The CDR3 DNA follows: TGCGCCAGCAGCCAAGAGGGTTCGGGATGGGGAAATACGCAGTATTTT. The encoded protein is CASSQEGSGWGNTQYF.

V usage is TRBV5-5 and J usage is TRBJ1-2, with 10 bases lining up with TRBD1. Germline loops: CDR1 SGHKS, CDR2 YYEKEE (reference sequence). The V segment lost 4 bases and the J segment 2 bases; nucleotides outside the gene matches: 5. The CDR3 runs to 15 residues. This CDR3 reads CASSRTGGANYGYTF. CDR3 coding DNA: TGTGCCAGCAGCCGGACAGGGGGGGCAAACTATGGCTACACCTTC. Together with reference TRBV5-5 and TRBJ1-2, the CDR3 gives the full variable domain: DAGVTQSPTHLIKTRGQQVTLRCSPISGHKSVSWYQQVLGQGPQFIFQYYEKEERGRGNFPDRFSARQFPNYSSELNVNALLLGDSALYLCASSRTGGANYGYTFGSGTRLTVV.

This clone was detected only a few times. V and J are TRBV18 and TRBJ1-2; the D is unclear. V lost 6 bases to trimming and J lost 8 bases, with 10 bases between them. Looked up from germline, CDR1 is KGHSH and CDR2 is LQKENI. The CDR3 contains 11 residues. CDR3: CASSRSEGYTF. Written as DNA, the CDR3 is TGTGCCAGCTCTCGGTCGGAGGGCTACACCTTC.

CDR3 amino acids: CASRDRTGGYGTEAFF. CDR3 bases: TGTGCCAGTAGAGACAGGACAGGGGGGTATGGCACTGAAGCTTTCTTT. This chain uses TRBV19 with TRBJ1-1; 10 positions agree with TRBD1. The V gene's germline CDR1 is LNHDA and CDR2 SQIVND (reference sequence). CDR3 length: 16 residues. V shed 6 bases and J 4 bases; nucleotides not matched to a gene: 11.

V is TRBV6-5 and J is TRBJ2-7; TRBD1 aligns across 9 bases. The CDR3 runs 13 residues. J gave up 7 bases and V 6 bases, and 7 bases lay outside the gene matches. The V gene's germline CDR1 is MNHEY and CDR2 SVGAGI. The DNA for the CDR3 is TGTGCCAGCAGCCGGGACAGGGTAGAAGAGCAGTACTTC. Protein: CASSRDRVEEQYF.

This sequence joins TRBV5-1 and TRBJ2-1, with D possibly called TRBD1 or TRBD2 (6 bases each). The CDR3 contains 16 residues. Trimming took off 1 base at V and 5 bases at J, with 16 bases between the two ends. Per germline, CDR1 SGHRS and CDR2 YFSETQ. CDR3 in DNA: TGCGCCAGCAGCTTGATCTTCACGGGGGCTCACAATGAGCAGTTCTTC. As protein: CASSLIFTGAHNEQFF.

This clone was counted a few times. The chain joins TRBV7-2 to TRBJ2-7; TRBD2 matches at 7 bases. V was clipped by 1 base and J by 0 bases; unmatched bases: 3. The CDR3 is 15 residues long. Germline lookup yields CDR1 SGHTA and CDR2 FQGNSA. The chain's CDR3 is CASSLESGASYEQYF. As DNA, the CDR3 is TGTGCCAGCAGCTTAGAGAGCGGGGCCTCCTACGAGCAGTACTTC.

This rearrangement joins TRBV4-3 to TRBJ2-5; no firm D call. CDR3 length: 13 residues. Trimming removed 0 bases from V and 5 bases from J, with 7 bases in between. The germline gives CDR1 LGHNA, CDR2 YSLEER. Here the CDR3 DNA reads TGCGCCAGCAGCCAAGACAGGCGGGAGACCCAGTACTTC. It codes for CASSQDRRETQYF.

The chain joins TRBV7-8 to TRBJ2-7; 12 bases are shared with TRBD2. The junction had 7 bases not matched to a gene; V was cut back by 4 bases and J by 0 bases. The CDR3 covers 17 residues. The germline CDR1 and CDR2 sequences are SGHVS and FQNEAQ. Here the CDR3 reads CASSWGGLAGISYEQYF. For the CDR3, the DNA is TGTGCCAGCAGCTGGGGTGGACTAGCGGGGATCTCCTACGAGCAGTACTTC.

With respect to this clone: A read error may account for a junction end that differs from germline. CDR3 nucleotide sequence: TGTGCCAGTAGCCCGGGGGGATCCTACGGGCAGTACTTC. Encoded protein: CASSPGGSYGQYF. This chain connects TRBV19 to TRBJ2-7, with 7 positions matching TRBD2. This CDR3 is built from 13 residues. Germline CDR1 LNHDA, CDR2 SQIVND (reference sequence). Using reference TRBV19 and TRBJ2-7 for the parts outside the CDR3, the full variable domain is DGGITQSPKYLFRKEGQNVTLSCEQNLNHDAMYWYRQDPGQGLRLIYYSQIVNDFQKGDIAEGYSVSREKKESFPLTVTSAQKNPTAFYLCASSPGGSYGQYFGPGTRLTVT.

This clone was counted only a few times. This chain connects TRBV6-1 to TRBJ1-3; D is perhaps TRBD1 (6 bases). In germline, CDR1 is MNHNS, CDR2 SASEGT. V was cut by 6 bases and J by 2 bases, with 11 bases left in between. The CDR3 length is 14 residues. Written as DNA, the CDR3 is TGTGCCAGCAGGAAAGCAGGGGCTGGAAACACCATATATTTT. This sequence encodes CASRKAGAGNTIYF.

V usage is TRBV23-1 and J usage is TRBJ2-2; D gene ambiguous. TRBV23-1 is filed as an ORF, its function uncertain. Trimming removed 6 bases at V and 5 bases at J, with 13 bases between. CDR3 length: 14 residues. The CDR3 here is CASSHTDKTGELFF. CDR3 sequence (DNA): TGCGCCAGCAGCCACACCGACAAGACCGGGGAGCTGTTTTTT.

The chain links TRBV6-5 to TRBJ1-2, with 8 bases matching TRBD1. Germline lookup yields CDR1 MNHEY and CDR2 SVGAGI. The CDR3 extends over 14 amino acids. V shed 4 bases and J 5 bases; nucleotides not matched to a gene: 6. Here the CDR3 reads CASSLQGGAYGYTF. In DNA form, the CDR3 reads TGTGCCAGCAGTTTACAGGGGGGCGCTTATGGCTACACCTTC.